Below, one T cell receptor (beta chain) is given with its context. This clonotype appeared many times. The antigen it recognizes is unknown. Base quality data are lacking; no much larger clone is found one base away. Libraries were made using PCR. Sequencing relied on an Illumina HiSeq 4000. Bulk TCR libraries were generated as previously described, with the TCR primers listed in Table S5 used. Purification of total RNA was performed with the Qiagen AllPrep DNA/RNA kit. Reads from multiple sequencing runs of the same library were pooled before analysis. As for the original processing: Reads were retained only if the reads had an exact TCR constant sequence, and the retained reads were trimmed to 150 nt and grouped according to their 12-nt molecular barcodes. Reads in each barcode group were sub-clustered using a 15% Levenshtein threshold, and a quality-weighted consensus sequence was built for each RNA molecule. Non-functional sequences were excluded, and lower-count sequences lying one edit away from another sequence were also excluded. Based on fitting two negative binomial distributions, any barcode sub-cluster with under 20% of the maximum read count was discarded. Using fastp at Q25 and MiXCR, TCRdb reprocessed the public reads and kept productive beta chains. Duplicate CDR3 protein sequences are folded into a single record with the most common DNA and genes. These V and J calls derive from TCRdb rather than the authors' analysis. Present in this sample are over 600,000 distinct CDR3 sequences, about 20% of which were seen just once. The ten largest make up roughly 0.83% of the sample.

Libraries of naive CD8 T cells were built from about 21,000 to 970,000 sorted cells, with 10%, 30% or 50% of the purified RNA used. Naive CD8 T cells, defined as CD8+CD4-CCR7+CD45RA+, were FACS-sorted into RLT Plus buffer on a BD FACSAria II. To test detection sensitivity, Jurkat RNA equivalent to approximately nine TCR copies was spiked into samples of about 18,000-1,000,000 naive CD8 T cells. Enrichment of CD8 T cells was done with RosetteSep CD8+ T Cell Enrichment Cocktail plus Ficoll-Paque, and ACK red cell lysis came afterward. These data originate in a study of molecular identifiers for immune sequencing clone quantification (dated by TCRdb to 2017 to 2018). Background for the entire study: For a replicate experiment, RNA from around 20,000 or 100,000 naive CD8 T cells was divided into five aliquots, of which four were sequenced. This methods study benchmarked molecular-identifier clustering-based TCR repertoire sequencing (MIDCIRS) and TCR RNA copy counting, using CD8 T cells to do so. General study outcomes and caveats: Approximately 3.3 recovered TCR RNA copies per cell were obtained by modeling, versus about 10 by digital PCR, implying a capture efficiency of 30% to 35%. Spiked-in Jurkat TCR RNA (10 copies' worth), which is not part of the donor repertoire, was contained in the naive libraries. When barcode sub-clustering was omitted, TCR diversity was inflated by chimeric consensus sequences, with chimeras reaching as high as 47%. A single cell's worth of spiked-in Jurkat TCR RNA was reported detectable even among about 1.1 million naive CD8 T cells. Identical TCR molecules sharing a barcode could cause highly expanded clone sizes to be underestimated. In CMV-specific effector cells, clones with more than 20 RNA copies contained over 99% of molecules, whereas in naive cells such clones contained under 1% of molecules.

There are 14 amino acids in the CDR3, from cysteine to phenylalanine inclusive. The DNA shown is the 42-base CDR3, in frame from base 1. For this chain, trimming is 4 bases at the V end and 5 bases at the J end, and the number of junction bases without a gene match is 6. CDR1 SGHTS and CDR2 YDEGEE are derived from the germline V gene. The receptor was isolated from a human donor in good health. Some libraries in this study had Jurkat cell RNA spiked in. The chain links TRBV5-8 with TRBJ1-5; TRBD1 lines up with 7 middle nucleotides. Sequencing was done on a sample of naive CD8+ T cells from blood, with Jurkat cell RNA spiked in. The cell subset or site label, read with the paper, signifies: FACS-sorted CD8+CD4-CCR7+CD45RA+ naive T cells. The DNA reads as follows: TGTGCCAGCAGCCTAAGACAGGGTCATCAGCCCCAGCATTTT. Translated, this gives CASSLRQGHQPQHF.